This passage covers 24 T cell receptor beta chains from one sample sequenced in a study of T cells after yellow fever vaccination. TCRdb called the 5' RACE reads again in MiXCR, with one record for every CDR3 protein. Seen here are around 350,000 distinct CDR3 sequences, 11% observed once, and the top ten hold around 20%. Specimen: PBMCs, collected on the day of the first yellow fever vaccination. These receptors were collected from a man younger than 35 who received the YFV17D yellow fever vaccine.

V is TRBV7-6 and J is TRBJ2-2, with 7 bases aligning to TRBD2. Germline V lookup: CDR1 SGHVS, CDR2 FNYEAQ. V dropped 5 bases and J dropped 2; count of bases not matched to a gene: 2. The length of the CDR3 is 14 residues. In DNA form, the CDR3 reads TGTGCCAGCAGCCGCGGGGGAAACACCGGGGAGCTGTTTTTT. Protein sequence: CASSRGGNTGELFF.

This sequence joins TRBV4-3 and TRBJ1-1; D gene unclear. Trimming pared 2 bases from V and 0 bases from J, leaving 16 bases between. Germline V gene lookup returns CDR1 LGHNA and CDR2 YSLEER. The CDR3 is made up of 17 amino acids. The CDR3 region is CASSQSPPITLNTEAFF. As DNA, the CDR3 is TGCGCCAGCAGCCAAAGTCCGCCCATCACTCTGAACACTGAAGCTTTCTTT.

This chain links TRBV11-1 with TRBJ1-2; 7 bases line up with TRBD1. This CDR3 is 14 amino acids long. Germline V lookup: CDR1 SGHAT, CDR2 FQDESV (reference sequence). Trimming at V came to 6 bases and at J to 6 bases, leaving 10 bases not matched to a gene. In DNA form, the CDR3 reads TGTGCCAGCAGTAAGAGAACAGGGGACCATGGCTACACCTTC. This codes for CASSKRTGDHGYTF.

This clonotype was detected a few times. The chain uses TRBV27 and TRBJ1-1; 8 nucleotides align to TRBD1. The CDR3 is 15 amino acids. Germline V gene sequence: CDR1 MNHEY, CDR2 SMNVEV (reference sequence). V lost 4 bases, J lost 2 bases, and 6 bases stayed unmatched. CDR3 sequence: CASSSGQAKNTEAFF. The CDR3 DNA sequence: TGTGCCAGCAGTTCGGGACAGGCCAAAAACACTGAAGCTTTCTTT.

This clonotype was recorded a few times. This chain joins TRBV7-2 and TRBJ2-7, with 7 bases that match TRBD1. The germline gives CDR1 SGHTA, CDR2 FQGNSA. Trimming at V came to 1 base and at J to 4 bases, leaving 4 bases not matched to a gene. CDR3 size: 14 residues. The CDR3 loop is CASSLVEGAYEQYV. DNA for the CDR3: TGTGCCAGCAGCTTAGTTGAGGGGGCGTACGAGCAGTACGTC.

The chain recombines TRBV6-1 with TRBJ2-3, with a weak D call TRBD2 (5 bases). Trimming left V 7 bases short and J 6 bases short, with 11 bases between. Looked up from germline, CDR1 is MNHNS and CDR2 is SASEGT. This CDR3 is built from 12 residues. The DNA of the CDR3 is TGTGCCAGCACCGAACTAGGGGATACGCAGTATTTT. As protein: CASTELGDTQYF.

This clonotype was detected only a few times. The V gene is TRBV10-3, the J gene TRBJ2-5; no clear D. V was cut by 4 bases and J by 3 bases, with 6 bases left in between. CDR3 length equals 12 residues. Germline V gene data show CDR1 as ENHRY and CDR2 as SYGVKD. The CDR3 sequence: CAISGLEETQYF. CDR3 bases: TGTGCCATCAGTGGACTGGAAGAGACCCAGTACTTC.

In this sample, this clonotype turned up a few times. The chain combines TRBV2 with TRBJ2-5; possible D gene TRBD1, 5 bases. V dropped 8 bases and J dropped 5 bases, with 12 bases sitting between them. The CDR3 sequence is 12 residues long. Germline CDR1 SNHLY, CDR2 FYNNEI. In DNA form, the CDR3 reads TGTGCCAGCCAGGGTGGAGTGGAGACCCAGTACTTC. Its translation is CASQGGVETQYF.

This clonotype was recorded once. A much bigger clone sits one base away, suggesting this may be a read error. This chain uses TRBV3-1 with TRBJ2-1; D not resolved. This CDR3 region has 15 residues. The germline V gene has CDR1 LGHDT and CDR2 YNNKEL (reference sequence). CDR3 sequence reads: CASSQGPQTYNELFF. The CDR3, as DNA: TGTGCCAGCAGCCAAGGTCCACAGACCTACAATGAGCTGTTCTTC.

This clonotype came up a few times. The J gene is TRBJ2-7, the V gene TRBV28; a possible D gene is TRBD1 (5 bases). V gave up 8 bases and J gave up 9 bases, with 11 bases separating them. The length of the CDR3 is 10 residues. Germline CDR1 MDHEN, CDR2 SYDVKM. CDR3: CASGPGMQYV. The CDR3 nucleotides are TGTGCCAGCGGACCAGGGATGCAGTACGTC.

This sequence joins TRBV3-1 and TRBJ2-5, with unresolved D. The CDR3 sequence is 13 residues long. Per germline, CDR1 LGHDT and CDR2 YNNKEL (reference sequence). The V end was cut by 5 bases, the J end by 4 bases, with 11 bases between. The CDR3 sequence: CASSVQSGETQYF. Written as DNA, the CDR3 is TGTGCCAGCAGCGTTCAATCCGGAGAGACCCAGTACTTC.

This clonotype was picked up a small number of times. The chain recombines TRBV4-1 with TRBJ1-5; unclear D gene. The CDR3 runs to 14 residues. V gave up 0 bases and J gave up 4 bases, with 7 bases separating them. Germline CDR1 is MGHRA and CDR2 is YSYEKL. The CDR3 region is CASSQDGVNQPQHF. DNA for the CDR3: TGCGCCAGCAGCCAAGATGGGGTAAATCAGCCCCAGCATTTT.

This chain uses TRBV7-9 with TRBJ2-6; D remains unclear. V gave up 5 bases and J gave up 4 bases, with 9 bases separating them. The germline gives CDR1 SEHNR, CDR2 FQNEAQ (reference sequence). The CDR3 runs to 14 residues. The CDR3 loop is CASSPAGGANVLTF. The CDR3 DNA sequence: TGTGCCAGCAGCCCCGCTGGAGGGGCCAACGTCCTGACTTTC.

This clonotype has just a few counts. The CDR3 sequence: CASSRTAYYEQYF. The CDR3 nucleotides are TGTGCCAGCAGCCGGACAGCCTACTACGAGCAGTACTTC. The gene calls are TRBV7-6 and TRBJ2-7, with a possible D match to TRBD1 (6 bases). Germline V CDR1 and CDR2: SGHVS, FNYEAQ. The CDR3 sequence is 13 residues long. V lost 5 bases and J lost 3, with 11 bases in between.

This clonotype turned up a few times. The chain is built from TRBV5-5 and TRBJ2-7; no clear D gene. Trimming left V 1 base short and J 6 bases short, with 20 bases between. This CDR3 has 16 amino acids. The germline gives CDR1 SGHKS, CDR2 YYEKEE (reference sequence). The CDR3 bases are TGTGCCAGCAGCTTGTTTGTAGCCCCAGGTCTAAGCGAGCAGTACTTC. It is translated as CASSLFVAPGLSEQYF.

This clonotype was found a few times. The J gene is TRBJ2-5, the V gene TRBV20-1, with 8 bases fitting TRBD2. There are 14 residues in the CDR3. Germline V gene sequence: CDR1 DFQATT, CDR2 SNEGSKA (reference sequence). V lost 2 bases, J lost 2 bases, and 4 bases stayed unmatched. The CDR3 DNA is TGCAGTGCTAGACTAGCGGGCACGCAAGAGACCCAGTACTTC. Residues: CSARLAGTQETQYF.

CDR3 in DNA: TGCGCCAGCAGCCACAGGGAGGCCACCGGGGAGCTGTTTTTT. This translates into CASSHREATGELFF. The gene calls are TRBV4-3 and TRBJ2-2, with D tentatively TRBD2 (6 bases). The CDR3 consists of 14 residues. Trimming stripped 3 bases from V and 4 bases from J, with 9 bases between. Germline V lookup: CDR1 LGHNA, CDR2 YSLEER.

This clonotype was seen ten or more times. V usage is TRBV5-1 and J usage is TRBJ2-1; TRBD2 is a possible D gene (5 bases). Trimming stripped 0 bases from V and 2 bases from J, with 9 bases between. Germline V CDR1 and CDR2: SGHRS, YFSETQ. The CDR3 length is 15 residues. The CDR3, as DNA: TGCGCCAGCAGCTTGGAAGGGAGCCCCTACAATGAGCAGTTCTTC. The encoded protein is CASSLEGSPYNEQFF.

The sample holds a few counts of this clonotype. CDR3 DNA sequence: TGTGCCAGCAGTCCGACCAGGCATGGCTACACCTTC. Residues: CASSPTRHGYTF. The chain couples TRBV12-3 or TRBV12-4 to TRBJ1-2, with D uncertain. The CDR3 consists of 12 residues. V lost 5 bases and J 6 bases, leaving 10 bases between the germline ends.

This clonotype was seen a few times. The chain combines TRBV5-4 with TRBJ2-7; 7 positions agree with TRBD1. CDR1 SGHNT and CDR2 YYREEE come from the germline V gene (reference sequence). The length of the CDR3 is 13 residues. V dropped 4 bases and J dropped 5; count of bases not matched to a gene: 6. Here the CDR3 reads CASSLITGDEQYV. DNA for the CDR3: TGTGCCAGCAGCCTTATTACAGGGGACGAGCAGTACGTC.

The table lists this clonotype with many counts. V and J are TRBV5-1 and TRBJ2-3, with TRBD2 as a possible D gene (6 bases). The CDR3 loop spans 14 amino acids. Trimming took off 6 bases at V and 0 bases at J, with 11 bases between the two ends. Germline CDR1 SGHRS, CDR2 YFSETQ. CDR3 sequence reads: CASTGTSSTDTQYF. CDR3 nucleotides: TGCGCCAGCACCGGGACTTCTAGCACAGATACGCAGTATTTT.

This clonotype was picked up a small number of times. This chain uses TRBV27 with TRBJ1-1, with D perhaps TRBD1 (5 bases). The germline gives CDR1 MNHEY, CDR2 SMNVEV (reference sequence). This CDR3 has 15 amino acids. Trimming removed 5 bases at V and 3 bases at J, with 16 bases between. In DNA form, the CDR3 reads TGTGCCAGCAGTCCCAAAATCTGGGGGTACACTGAAGCTTTCTTT. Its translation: CASSPKIWGYTEAFF.

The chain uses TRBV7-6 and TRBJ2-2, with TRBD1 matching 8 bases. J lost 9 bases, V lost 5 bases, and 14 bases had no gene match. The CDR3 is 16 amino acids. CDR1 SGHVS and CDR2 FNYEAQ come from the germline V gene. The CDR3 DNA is TGTGCCAGCAGCCCCGGACCGAGGACAGGGTGGTGGGAGCTGTTTTTT. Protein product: CASSPGPRTGWWELFF.

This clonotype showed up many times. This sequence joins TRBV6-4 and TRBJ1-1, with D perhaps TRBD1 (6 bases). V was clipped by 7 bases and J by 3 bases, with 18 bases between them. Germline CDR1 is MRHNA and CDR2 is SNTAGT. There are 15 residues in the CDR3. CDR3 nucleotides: TGTGCCAGCAAACCGAATGGACAGCAATACACTGAAGCTTTCTTT. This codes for CASKPNGQQYTEAFF.